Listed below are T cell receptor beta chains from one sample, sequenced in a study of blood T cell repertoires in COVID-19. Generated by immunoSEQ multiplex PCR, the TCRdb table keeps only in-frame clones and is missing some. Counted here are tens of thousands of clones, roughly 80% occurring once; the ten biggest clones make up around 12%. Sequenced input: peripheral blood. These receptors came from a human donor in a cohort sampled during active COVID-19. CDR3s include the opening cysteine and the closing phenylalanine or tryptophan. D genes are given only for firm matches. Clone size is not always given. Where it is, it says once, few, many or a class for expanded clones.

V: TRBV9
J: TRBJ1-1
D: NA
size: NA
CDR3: CASSTQAAHTEAFF
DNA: TGTGCCAGCAGCACCCAAGCAGCGCACACTGAAGCTTTCTTT

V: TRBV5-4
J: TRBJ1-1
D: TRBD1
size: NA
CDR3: CASRSQGGSTEAFF
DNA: TGTGCCAGCAGGAGTCAGGGGGGAAGCACTGAAGCTTTCTTT

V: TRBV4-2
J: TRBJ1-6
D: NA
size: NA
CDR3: CASSHPGQGWSPLHF
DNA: TGTGCCAGCAGCCACCCTGGGCAGGGTTGGTCACCCCTCCACTTT

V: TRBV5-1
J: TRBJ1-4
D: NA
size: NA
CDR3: CASSLEAGSNEKLFF
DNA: TGCGCCAGCAGCTTGGAGGCAGGTTCTAATGAAAAACTGTTTTTT

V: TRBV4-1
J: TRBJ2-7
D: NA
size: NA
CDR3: CASRFTSPREQYF
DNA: TGCGCCAGCAGGTTCACTTCCCCCCGCGAGCAGTACTTC

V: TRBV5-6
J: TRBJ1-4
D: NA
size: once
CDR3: CASSLGEYNEKLFF
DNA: TGTGCCAGCAGCTTGGGGGAGTATAATGAAAAACTGTTTTTT

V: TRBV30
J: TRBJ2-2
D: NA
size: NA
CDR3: CAWSVPSGGELFF
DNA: TGTGCCTGGAGTGTACCGAGCGGGGGGGAGCTGTTTTTT

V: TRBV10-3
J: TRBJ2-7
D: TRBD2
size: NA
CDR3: CAISPRGGGSGGPTYEQYF
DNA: TGTGCCATCAGCCCCAGGGGCGGTGGTAGCGGGGGGCCTACCTACGAGCAGTACTTC

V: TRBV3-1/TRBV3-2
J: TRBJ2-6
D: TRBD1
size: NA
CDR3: CASSFTGGKGGANVLTF
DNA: TGTGCCAGCAGCTTTACAGGGGGGAAGGGTGGGGCCAACGTCCTGACTTTC

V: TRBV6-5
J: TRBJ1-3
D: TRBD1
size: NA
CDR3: CATHRGNSGNTIYF
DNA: TGTGCCACACACAGGGGTAACTCTGGAAACACCATATATTTT

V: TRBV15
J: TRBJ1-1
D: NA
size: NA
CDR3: CATSPTGRNTEAFF
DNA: TGTGCCACCAGCCCCACAGGACGGAACACTGAAGCTTTCTTT

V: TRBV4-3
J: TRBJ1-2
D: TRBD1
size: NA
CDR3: CASSQDRDRGPLYGYTF
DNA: TGCGCCAGCAGCCAAGATCGGGACAGGGGGCCTCTCTATGGCTACACCTTC

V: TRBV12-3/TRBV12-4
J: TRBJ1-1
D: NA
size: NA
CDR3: CASSFAGTEAFF
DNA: TGTGCCAGCAGTTTCGCGGGTACTGAAGCTTTCTTT

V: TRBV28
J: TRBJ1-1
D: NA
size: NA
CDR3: CASSLRNIQRLNTEAFF
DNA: TGTGCCAGCAGTTTACGGAATATACAGCGGCTAAACACTGAAGCTTTCTTT

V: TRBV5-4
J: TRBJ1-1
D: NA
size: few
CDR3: CASSRETEAFF
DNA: TGTGCCAGCAGCAGGGAGACTGAAGCTTTCTTT

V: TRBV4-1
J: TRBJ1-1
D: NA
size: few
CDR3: CASSPTGRRNTEAFF
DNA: TGCGCCAGCAGCCCTACAGGGCGTCGGAACACTGAAGCTTTCTTT

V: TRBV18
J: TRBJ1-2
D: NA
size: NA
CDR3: CASSPSTGSFNGYTF
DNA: TGTGCCAGCTCACCTTCCACAGGGTCTTTCAATGGCTACACCTTC

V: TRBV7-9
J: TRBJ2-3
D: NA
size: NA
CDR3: CASSSPRGGRITDTQYF
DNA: TGTGCCAGCAGCTCACCTAGGGGGGGGAGGATCACAGATACGCAGTATTTT

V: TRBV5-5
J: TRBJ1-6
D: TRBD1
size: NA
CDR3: CASSLVVGGENSPLHF
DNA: TGTGCCAGCAGCTTGGTGGTAGGGGGCGAGAATTCACCCCTCCACTTT

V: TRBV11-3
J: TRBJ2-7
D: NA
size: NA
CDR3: CASSVGSTAYEQYF
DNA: TGTGCCAGCAGCGTCGGGTCGACCGCCTACGAGCAGTACTTC

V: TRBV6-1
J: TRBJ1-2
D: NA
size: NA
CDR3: CASSEYPYGYTF
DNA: TGTGCCAGCAGTGAATATCCCTATGGCTACACCTTC

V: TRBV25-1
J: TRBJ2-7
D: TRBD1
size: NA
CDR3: CASKGLAGQGAYEQYF
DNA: TGTGCCAGCAAAGGATTGGCGGGACAGGGGGCTTACGAGCAGTACTTC

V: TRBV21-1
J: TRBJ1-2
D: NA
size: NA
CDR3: CASSAQTANGYTF
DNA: TGTGCCAGCAGCGCACAGACAGCTAATGGCTACACCTTC

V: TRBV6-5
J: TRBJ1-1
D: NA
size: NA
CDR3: CASSYSGLNTEAFF
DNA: TGTGCCAGCAGTTACTCTGGCCTCAACACTGAAGCTTTCTTT

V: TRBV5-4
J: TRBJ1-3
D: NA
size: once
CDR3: CASSIDRPGNTIYF
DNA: TGTGCCAGCAGCATAGACAGGCCGGGAAACACCATATATTTT

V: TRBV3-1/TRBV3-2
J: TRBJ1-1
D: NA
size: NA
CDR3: CASSQDRGPENTEAFF
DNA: TGTGCCAGCAGCCAAGATAGGGGCCCAGAGAACACTGAAGCTTTCTTT

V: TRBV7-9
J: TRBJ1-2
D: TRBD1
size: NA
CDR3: CASSLAGQGYFNYGYTF
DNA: TGTGCCAGCAGCTTAGCAGGACAGGGATATTTCAACTATGGCTACACCTTC

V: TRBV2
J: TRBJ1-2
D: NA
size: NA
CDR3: CASSERSRYTF
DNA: TGTGCCAGCAGTGAAAGGAGCCGCTACACCTTC

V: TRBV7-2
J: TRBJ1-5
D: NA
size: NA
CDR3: CASSLGRYQPQHF
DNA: TGTGCCAGCAGCTTAGGCAGATATCAGCCCCAGCATTTT

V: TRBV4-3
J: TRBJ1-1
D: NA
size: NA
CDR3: CASSQEPGGNTEAFF
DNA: TGCGCCAGCAGCCAAGAACCAGGAGGGAACACTGAAGCTTTCTTT

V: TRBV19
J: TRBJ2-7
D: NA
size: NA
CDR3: CASSISSDGTRREEQYF
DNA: TGTGCCAGTAGTATAAGTTCCGATGGGACCCGCCGGGAGGAGCAGTACTTC

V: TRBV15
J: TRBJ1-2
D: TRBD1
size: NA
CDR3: CATSRVLTGEDGYTF
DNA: TGTGCCACCAGCAGAGTGCTGACAGGGGAAGATGGCTACACCTTC

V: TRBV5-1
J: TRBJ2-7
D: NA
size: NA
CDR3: CASSRGSGIVYEQYF
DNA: TGCGCCAGCAGCCGCGGTTCGGGTATCGTCTACGAGCAGTACTTC

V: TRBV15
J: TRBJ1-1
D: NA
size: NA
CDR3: CATSRDLREGMNTEAFF
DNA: TGTGCCACCAGCAGAGATCTTCGGGAGGGAATGAACACTGAAGCTTTCTTT

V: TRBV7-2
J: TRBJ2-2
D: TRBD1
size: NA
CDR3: CASSPSSSYRGRTGELFF
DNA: TGTGCCAGCAGCCCATCCAGTTCGTACAGGGGGCGGACCGGGGAGCTGTTTTTT

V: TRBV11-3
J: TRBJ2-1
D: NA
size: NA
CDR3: CASSLGGISYNEQFF
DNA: TGTGCCAGCAGCTTAGGAGGAATCTCCTACAATGAGCAGTTCTTC

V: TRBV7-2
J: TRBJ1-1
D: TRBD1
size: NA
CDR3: CATGIRTGDEAFF
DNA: TGTGCCACCGGGATCCGGACAGGCGATGAAGCTTTCTTT

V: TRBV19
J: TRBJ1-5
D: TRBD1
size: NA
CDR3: CASQQGGNQPQHF
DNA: TGTGCCAGCCAACAGGGGGGCAATCAGCCCCAGCATTTT

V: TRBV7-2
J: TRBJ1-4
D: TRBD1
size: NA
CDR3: CASSLMGQVNEKLFF
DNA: TGTGCCAGCAGCTTAATGGGACAGGTTAATGAAAAACTGTTTTTT

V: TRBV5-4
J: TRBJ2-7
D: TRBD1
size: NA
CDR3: CASSVDRGSYEQYF
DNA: TGTGCCAGCAGCGTAGACAGGGGCTCCTACGAGCAGTACTTC

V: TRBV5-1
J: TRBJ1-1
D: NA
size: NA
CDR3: CASSPSRDNRAFF
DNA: TGCGCCAGCAGCCCGTCCCGGGACAATCGAGCTTTCTTT

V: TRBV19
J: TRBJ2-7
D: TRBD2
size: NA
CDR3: CASSGLAATEQYF
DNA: TGTGCCAGTTCGGGACTAGCGGCAACGGAGCAGTACTTC

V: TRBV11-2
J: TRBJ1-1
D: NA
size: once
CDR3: CASSLDRSEAFF
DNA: TGTGCCAGCAGCTTAGATAGGAGTGAAGCTTTCTTT

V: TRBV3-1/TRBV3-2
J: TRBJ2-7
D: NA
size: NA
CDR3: CASSLTSDSYEQYF
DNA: TGTGCCAGCAGCCTGACTTCAGACTCCTACGAGCAGTACTTC

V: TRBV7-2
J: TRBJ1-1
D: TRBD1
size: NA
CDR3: CASSLALTGGITEAFF
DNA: TGTGCCAGCAGCTTAGCCTTAACAGGGGGGATCACTGAAGCTTTCTTT

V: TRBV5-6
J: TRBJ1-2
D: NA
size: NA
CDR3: CASSLPGSDYGYTF
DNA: TGTGCCAGCAGCTTGCCCGGGAGTGACTATGGCTACACCTTC

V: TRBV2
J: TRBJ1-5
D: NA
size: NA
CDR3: CASTEVGGSNQPQHF
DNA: TGTGCCAGCACTGAGGTCGGAGGCAGCAATCAGCCCCAGCATTTT

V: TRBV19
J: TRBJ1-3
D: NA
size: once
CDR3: CASSHYLRTGGNTIYF
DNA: TGTGCCAGTAGCCACTATCTCCGGACTGGGGGAAACACCATATATTTT

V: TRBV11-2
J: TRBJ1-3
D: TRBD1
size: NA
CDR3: CASGYRGLGGNTIYF
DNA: TGTGCCAGCGGATACAGGGGGCTGGGAGGAAACACCATATATTTT

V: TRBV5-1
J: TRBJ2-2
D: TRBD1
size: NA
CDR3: CASYTGTANTGELFF
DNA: TGCGCCAGCTATACCGGGACAGCGAACACCGGGGAGCTGTTTTTT

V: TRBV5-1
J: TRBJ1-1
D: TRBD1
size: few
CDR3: CASSLPDRAEAFF
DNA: TGCGCCAGCAGCTTGCCCGACAGGGCTGAAGCTTTCTTT

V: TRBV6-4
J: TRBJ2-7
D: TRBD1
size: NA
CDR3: CASSDRTGVYEQYF
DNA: TGTGCCAGCAGTGACAGGACAGGGGTCTACGAGCAGTACTTC

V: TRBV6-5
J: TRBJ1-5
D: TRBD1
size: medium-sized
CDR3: CASSYFPGGDWHF
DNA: TGTGCCAGCAGTTACTTCCCAGGGGGCGACTGGCATTTT

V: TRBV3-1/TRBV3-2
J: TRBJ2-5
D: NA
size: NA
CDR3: CASSQEMRGETQYF
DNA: TGTGCCAGCAGCCAAGAGATGAGGGGGGAGACCCAGTACTTC

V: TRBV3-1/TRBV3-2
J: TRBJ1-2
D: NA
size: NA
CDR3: CASSRGPLANYGYTF
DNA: TGTGCCAGCAGCCGGGGGCCCTTAGCTAACTATGGCTACACCTTC

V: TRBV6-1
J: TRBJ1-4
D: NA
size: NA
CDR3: CASREALAVEKLFF
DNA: TGTGCCAGCAGAGAAGCGCTAGCGGTCGAAAAACTGTTTTTT

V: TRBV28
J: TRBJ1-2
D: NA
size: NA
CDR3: CASSTGFNYGYTF
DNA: TGTGCCAGCAGTACAGGGTTTAACTATGGCTACACCTTC